This entry lists 3 T cell receptor beta chains sequenced from one sample in a study of OX40 agonist ivuxolimab in advanced cancers. Here immunoSEQ multiplex PCR was the method, and the copy in TCRdb shows in-frame clones only, minus some. The table has over 70,000 clones, more than 80% seen once. The material was CD4+ or CD8+ T cells sorted from blood, obtained in a trial of the OX40 agonist ivuxolimab. Receptors were obtained from an adult with an advanced solid tumor such as melanoma, head and neck, liver or kidney cancer.

The rearrangement links TRBV5-8 to TRBJ1-5; D unclear. V shed 0 bases and J shed 0 bases, with 7 bases lying between them. Germline lookup yields CDR1 SGHTS and CDR2 YDEGEE. CDR3 length equals 15 residues. Written as DNA, the CDR3 is TGTGCCAGCAGCTTGGCCTACGATAGCAATCAGCCCCAGCATTTT. Residues: CASSLAYDSNQPQHF.

V is TRBV15 and J is TRBJ2-1; D ambiguous. Trimming shortened V by 6 bases and J by 0 bases, and 9 bases separated the two germline ends. Germline V gene lookup returns CDR1 LNHNV and CDR2 YYDKDF (reference sequence). The CDR3 contains 14 residues. The CDR3: CATRHSISYNEQFF. CDR3 sequence (DNA): TGTGCCACCAGACATTCCATCTCCTACAATGAGCAGTTCTTC.

J is TRBJ2-7 and V is TRBV6-1; D uncertain. The CDR3 sequence is 14 residues long. Trimming took 2 bases from V and 2 from J, leaving 10 bases between them. Germline CDR1 reads MNHNS; CDR2 reads SASEGT. As DNA, the CDR3 is TGTGCCAGCAGTGAAACCGGTTTACCCTACGAGCAGTACTTC. Its protein product is CASSETGLPYEQYF.